The 8 T cell receptor beta chains reported below all come from one sample, sequenced in a study of vaccination effects on CD4 cells after COVID-19. Sequencing in the ViraFEST assay came after antigen-specific CD4+ T cells had been expanded with viral peptide pools, which were used to stimulate PBMC. Subsequent to a culture period of around eleven days, CD4+ T cells were isolated. Sometime from March through December 2020, the person acquired a SARS-CoV-2 infection that PCR confirmed. These receptors' antigens are unknown. Some clones are missing from TCRdb's copy, which holds only in-frame ones; the method was immunoSEQ multiplex PCR. The sample lists roughly 27,000 clones, 69% seen once, with less than 20% in the top ten. This specimen consisted of CD4+ T cells from PBMCs cultured with SARS-CoV-2 spike peptides, obtained before COVID-19 vaccination. These receptors originate from a human donor who had a prior SARS-CoV-2 infection.

This clone occurred once. The V gene is TRBV18, the J gene TRBJ2-7; 7 bases line up with TRBD1. The CDR3 contains 12 residues. Germline V gene sequence: CDR1 KGHSH, CDR2 LQKENI. With 5 bases clipped from V and 6 bases from J, the junction kept 4 bases outside the gene matches. The CDR3 loop is CASSYRGGEQYF. The CDR3 nucleotides are TGTGCCAGCTCATACAGGGGCGGCGAGCAGTACTTC.

This clone was counted once. The V call is TRBV7-2, the J call TRBJ1-1; D is undetermined. In germline, CDR1 is SGHTA, CDR2 FQGNSA. The CDR3 is made up of 16 amino acids. Trimming pared 1 base from V and 6 bases from J, leaving 18 bases between. The CDR3 sequence is CASSLDLAGSRPEAFF. Here the CDR3 DNA reads TGTGCCAGCAGCTTAGATCTTGCCGGGAGCCGCCCTGAAGCTTTCTTT.

The rearrangement joins TRBV7-9 to TRBJ2-7, with a tentative D call TRBD1 (5 bases). V was shortened by 5 bases and J by 0 bases, with 17 bases between the two germline ends. This CDR3 region has 16 residues. Germline values: CDR1 SEHNR, CDR2 FQNEAQ (reference sequence). CDR3 protein: CASSPVTRAYSYEQYF. CDR3 bases: TGTGCCAGCAGCCCCGTTACCAGGGCTTACTCCTACGAGCAGTACTTC.

V is TRBV7-2 and J is TRBJ2-2; 7 bases agree with TRBD1. V lost 4 bases to trimming and J lost 6 bases; unmatched junction nucleotides: 5. Per the germline V gene, CDR1 is SGHTA and CDR2 is FQGNSA. The CDR3 is 14 residues long. The CDR3 is CASSSIGQAGELFF. The CDR3 DNA reads TGTGCCAGCAGCTCCATCGGACAGGCCGGGGAGCTGTTTTTT. The entire variable domain, with the rest obtained from reference TRBV7-2 and TRBJ2-2, is as follows: GAGVSQSPSNKVTEKGKDVELRCDPISGHTALYWYRQSLGQGLEFLIYFQGNSAPDKSGLPSDRFSAERTGGSVSTLTIQRTQQEDSAVYLCASSSIGQAGELFFGEGSRLTVL.

The genes are TRBV6-5 and TRBJ1-3, with no clear D. The CDR3 consists of 15 residues. Trimming took off 3 bases at V and 3 bases at J, with 12 bases between the two ends. Germline V gives CDR1 MNHEY, CDR2 SVGAGI. In nucleotides, the CDR3 is TGTGCCAGCAGTTATGACGTAGGGTTTGGAAACACCATATATTTT. This encodes CASSYDVGFGNTIYF.

This clone came up a few times. V is TRBV4-2 and J is TRBJ2-1; 15 bases are a match to TRBD2. The germline CDR1 and CDR2 sequences are LGHNA and YNFKEQ. V trimming: 4 bases; J trimming: 6 bases; junction bases outside the gene matches: 1. The CDR3 has 15 residues. The CDR3 DNA is TGTGCCAGCAGCCCGGGACTAGCGGGAGGCAATGAGCAGTTCTTC. This sequence encodes CASSPGLAGGNEQFF.

This clone is labeled as medium-sized. The chain links TRBV30 to TRBJ1-6; 7 bases line up with TRBD1. J gave up 10 bases and V 2 bases, and 23 bases lay outside the gene matches. From germline, CDR1 is GTSNPN and CDR2 SVGIG (reference sequence). The CDR3 has 19 residues. As DNA, the CDR3 is TGTGCCTGGAGTCGAAACAGGGGTTTCTTTTATATGGGGGTATCACCCCTCCACTTT. This gives the protein CAWSRNRGFFYMGVSPLHF.

The genes are TRBV5-1 and TRBJ1-2; D unclear. Germline V lookup: CDR1 SGHRS, CDR2 YFSETQ. The CDR3 sequence is 15 residues long. V dropped 9 bases and J dropped 0 bases, with 18 bases sitting between them. CDR3 in amino acids: CATAPAGSANYGYTF. The CDR3 nucleotides read TGCGCCACCGCCCCGGCGGGGTCCGCTAACTATGGCTACACCTTC. The whole variable domain, remainder taken from reference TRBV5-1 and TRBJ1-2, is KAGVTQTPRYLIKTRGQQVTLSCSPISGHRSVSWYQQTPGQGLQFLFEYFSETQRNKGNFPGRFSGRQFSNSRSEMNVSTLELGDSALYLCATAPAGSANYGYTFGSGTRLTVV.